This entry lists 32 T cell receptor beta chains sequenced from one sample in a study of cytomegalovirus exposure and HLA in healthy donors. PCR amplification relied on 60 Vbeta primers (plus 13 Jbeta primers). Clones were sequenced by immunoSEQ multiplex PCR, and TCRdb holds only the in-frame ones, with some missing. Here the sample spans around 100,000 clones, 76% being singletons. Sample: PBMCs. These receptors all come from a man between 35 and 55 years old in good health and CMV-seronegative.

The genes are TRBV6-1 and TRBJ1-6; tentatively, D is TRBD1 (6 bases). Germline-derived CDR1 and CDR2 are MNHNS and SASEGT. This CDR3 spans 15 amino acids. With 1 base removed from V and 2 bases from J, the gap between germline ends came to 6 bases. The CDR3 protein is CASSEGTAYNSPLHF. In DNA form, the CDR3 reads TGTGCCAGCAGTGAAGGGACAGCCTATAATTCACCCCTCCACTTT.

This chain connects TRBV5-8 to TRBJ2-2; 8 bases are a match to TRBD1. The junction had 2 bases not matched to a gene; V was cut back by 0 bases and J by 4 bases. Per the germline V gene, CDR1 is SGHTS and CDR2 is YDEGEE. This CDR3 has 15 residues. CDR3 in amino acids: CASSLGQGFTGELFF. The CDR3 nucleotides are TGTGCCAGCAGCTTGGGACAGGGGTTCACCGGGGAGCTGTTTTTT.

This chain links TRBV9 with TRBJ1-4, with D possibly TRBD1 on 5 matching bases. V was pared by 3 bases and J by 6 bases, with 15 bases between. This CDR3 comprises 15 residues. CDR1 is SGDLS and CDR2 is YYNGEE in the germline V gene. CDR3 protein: CASSDRDRGDEKLFF. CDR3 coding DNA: TGTGCCAGCAGCGATAGGGACCGGGGGGATGAAAAACTGTTTTTT.

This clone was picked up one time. For the CDR3, the DNA is TGTGCCAGCAATCAAGCGGGGGCGGGGACCTACGAGCAGTACTTC. It encodes CASNQAGAGTYEQYF. The V gene is TRBV6-5, the J gene TRBJ2-7, with 8 positions matching TRBD2. From germline, CDR1 is MNHEY and CDR2 SVGAGI. The V gene end was trimmed by 7 bases and the J gene end by 2 bases; junction bases not matched to a gene: 10. This CDR3 region has 15 residues.

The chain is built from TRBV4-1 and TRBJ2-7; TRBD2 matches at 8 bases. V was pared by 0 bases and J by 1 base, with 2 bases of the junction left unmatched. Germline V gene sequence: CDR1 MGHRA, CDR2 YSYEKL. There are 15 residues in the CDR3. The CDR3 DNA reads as TGCGCCAGCAGCCAAGAAGGCGGGGGGTCCTACGAGCAGTACTTC. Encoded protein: CASSQEGGGSYEQYF.

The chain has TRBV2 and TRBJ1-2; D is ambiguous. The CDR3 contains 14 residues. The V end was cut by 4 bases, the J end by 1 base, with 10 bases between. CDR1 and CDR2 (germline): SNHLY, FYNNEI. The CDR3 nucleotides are TGTGCCAGCAGTGCCGTGAGCGGTAACTATGGCTACACCTTC. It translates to CASSAVSGNYGYTF. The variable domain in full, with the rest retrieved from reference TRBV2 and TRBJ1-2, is EPEVTQTPSHQVTQMGQEVILRCVPISNHLYFYWYRQILGQKVEFLVSFYNNEISEKSEIFDDQFSVERPDGSNFTLKIRSTKLEDSAMYFCASSAVSGNYGYTFGSGTRLTVV.

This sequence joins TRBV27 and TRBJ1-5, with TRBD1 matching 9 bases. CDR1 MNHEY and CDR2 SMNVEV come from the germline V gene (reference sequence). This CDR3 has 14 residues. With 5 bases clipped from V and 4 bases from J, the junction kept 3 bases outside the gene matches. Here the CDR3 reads CASSKGTGNQPQHF. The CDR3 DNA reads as TGTGCCAGCAGTAAAGGGACAGGGAATCAGCCCCAGCATTTT.

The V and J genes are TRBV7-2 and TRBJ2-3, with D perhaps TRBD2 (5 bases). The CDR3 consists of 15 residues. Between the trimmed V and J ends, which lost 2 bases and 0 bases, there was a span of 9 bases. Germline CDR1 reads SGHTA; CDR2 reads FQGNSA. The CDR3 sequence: CASSLQRLSTDTQYF. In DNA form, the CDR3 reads TGTGCCAGCAGCTTACAGCGGCTTAGCACAGATACGCAGTATTTT.

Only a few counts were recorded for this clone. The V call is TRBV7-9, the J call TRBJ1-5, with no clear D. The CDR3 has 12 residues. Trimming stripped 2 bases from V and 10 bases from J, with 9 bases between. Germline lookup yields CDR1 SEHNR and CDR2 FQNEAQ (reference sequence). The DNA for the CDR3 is TGTGCCAGCAGCTTAATGAACGGTCCCCAGCATTTT. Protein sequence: CASSLMNGPQHF.

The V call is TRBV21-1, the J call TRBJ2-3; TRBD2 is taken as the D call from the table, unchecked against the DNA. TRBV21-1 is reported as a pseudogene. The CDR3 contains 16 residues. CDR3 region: CASSKGAGGRTDTQYF. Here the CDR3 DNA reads TGTGCCAGCAGCAAAGGGGCGGGGGGCCGCACAGATACGCAGTATTTT.

The CDR3 DNA is TGTGCCAGCAGTTTTTGGGGTTTCGGGGCAGGGGGTCCCGGGGAGCTGTTTTTT. This gives the protein CASSFWGFGAGGPGELFF. The rearrangement uses TRBV28 and TRBJ2-2, with 7 bases lining up with TRBD1. The length of the CDR3 is 18 residues. CDR1 and CDR2 from the germline V gene are MDHEN and SYDVKM. The J segment lost 6 bases and the V segment lost 3 bases, leaving 16 bases of the junction unmatched.

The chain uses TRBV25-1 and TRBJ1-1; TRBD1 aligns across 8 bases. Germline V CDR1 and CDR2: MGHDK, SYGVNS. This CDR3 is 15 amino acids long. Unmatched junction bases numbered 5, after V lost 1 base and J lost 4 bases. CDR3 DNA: TGTGCCAGCAGTGAATCCTCAACAGGGGGCACTGAAGCTTTCTTT. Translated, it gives CASSESSTGGTEAFF.

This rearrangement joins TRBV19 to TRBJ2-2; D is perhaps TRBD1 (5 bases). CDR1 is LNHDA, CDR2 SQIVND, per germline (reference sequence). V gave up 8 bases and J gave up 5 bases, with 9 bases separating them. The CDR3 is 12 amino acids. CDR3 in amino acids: CASSGWTGELFF. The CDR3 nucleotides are TGTGCCAGTTCAGGGTGGACCGGGGAGCTGTTTTTT.

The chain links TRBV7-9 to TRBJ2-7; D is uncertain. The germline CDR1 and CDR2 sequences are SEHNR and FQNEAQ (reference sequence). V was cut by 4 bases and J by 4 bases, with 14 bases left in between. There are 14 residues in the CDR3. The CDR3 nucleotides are TGTGCCAGCAGCTCCCGGGTCAATCCGTACGAGCAGTACTTC. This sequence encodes CASSSRVNPYEQYF. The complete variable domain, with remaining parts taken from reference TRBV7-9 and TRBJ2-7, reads DTGVSQNPRHKITKRGQNVTFRCDPISEHNRLYWYRQTLGQGPEFLTYFQNEAQLEKSRLLSDRFSAERPKGSFSTLEIQRTEQGDSAMYLCASSSRVNPYEQYFGPGTRLTVT.

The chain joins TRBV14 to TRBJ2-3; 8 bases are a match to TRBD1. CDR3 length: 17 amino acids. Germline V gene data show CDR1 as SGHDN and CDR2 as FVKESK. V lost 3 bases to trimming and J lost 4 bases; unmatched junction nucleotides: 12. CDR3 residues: CASSQGMFQGAADTQYF. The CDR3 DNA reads TGTGCCAGCAGCCAGGGTATGTTTCAGGGGGCCGCAGATACGCAGTATTTT. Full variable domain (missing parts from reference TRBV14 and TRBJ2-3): EAGVTQFPSHSVIEKGQTVTLRCDPISGHDNLYWYRRVMGKEIKFLLHFVKESKQDESGMPNNRFLAERTGGTYSTLKVQPAELEDSGVYFCASSQGMFQGAADTQYFGPGTRLTVL.

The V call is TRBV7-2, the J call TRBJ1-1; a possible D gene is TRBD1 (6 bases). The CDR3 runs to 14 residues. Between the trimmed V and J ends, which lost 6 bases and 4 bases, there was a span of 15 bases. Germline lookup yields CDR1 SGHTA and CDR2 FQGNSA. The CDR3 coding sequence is TGTGCCAGCAGACAACAGGGAGTTATCACTGAAGCTTTCTTT. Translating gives CASRQQGVITEAFF. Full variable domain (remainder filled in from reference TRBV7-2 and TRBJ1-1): GAGVSQSPSNKVTEKGKDVELRCDPISGHTALYWYRQSLGQGLEFLIYFQGNSAPDKSGLPSDRFSAERTGGSVSTLTIQRTQQEDSAVYLCASRQQGVITEAFFGQGTRLTVV.

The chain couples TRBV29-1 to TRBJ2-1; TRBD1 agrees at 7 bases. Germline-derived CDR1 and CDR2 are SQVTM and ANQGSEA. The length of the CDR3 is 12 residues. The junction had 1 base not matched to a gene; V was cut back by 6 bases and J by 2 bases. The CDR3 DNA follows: TGCAGCGTCGGACAGGCCTACAATGAGCAGTTCTTC. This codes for CSVGQAYNEQFF.

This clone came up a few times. Here the CDR3 DNA reads TGCGCCAGCAGTGACTTGGGGACAGACTACGAGCAGTACTTC. Amino acid sequence: CASSDLGTDYEQYF. The rearrangement joins TRBV5-1 to TRBJ2-7; 7 bases are a match to TRBD1. In germline, CDR1 is SGHRS, CDR2 YFSETQ. The CDR3 runs to 14 residues. The trim removed 5 bases at V and 3 bases at J, leaving 8 bases unmatched.

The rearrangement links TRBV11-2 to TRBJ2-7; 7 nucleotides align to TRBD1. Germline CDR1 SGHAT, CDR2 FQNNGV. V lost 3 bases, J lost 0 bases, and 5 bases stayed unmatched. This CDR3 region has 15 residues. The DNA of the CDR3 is TGTGCCAGCAGCTTTTCTCCAGGGGGCTCCTACGAGCAGTACTTC. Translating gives CASSFSPGGSYEQYF.

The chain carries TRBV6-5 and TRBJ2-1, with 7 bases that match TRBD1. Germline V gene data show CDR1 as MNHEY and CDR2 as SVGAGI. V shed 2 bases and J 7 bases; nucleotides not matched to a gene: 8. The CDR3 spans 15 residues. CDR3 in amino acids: CASSYHRGQGNEQFF. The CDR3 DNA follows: TGTGCCAGCAGTTACCACAGGGGACAAGGGAATGAGCAGTTCTTC.

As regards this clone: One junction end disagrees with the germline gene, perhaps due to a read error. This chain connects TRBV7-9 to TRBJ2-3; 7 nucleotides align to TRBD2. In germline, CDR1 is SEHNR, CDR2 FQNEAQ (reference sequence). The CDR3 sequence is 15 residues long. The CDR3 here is CSSTEGGLVGDTQYF. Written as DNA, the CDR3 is TGTTCCAGCACCGAAGGAGGACTAGTTGGAGATACGCAGTATTTT.

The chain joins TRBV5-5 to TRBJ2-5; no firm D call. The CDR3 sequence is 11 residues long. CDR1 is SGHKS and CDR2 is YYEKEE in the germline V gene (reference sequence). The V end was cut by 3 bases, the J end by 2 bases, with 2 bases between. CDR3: CASSSQETQYF. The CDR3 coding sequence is TGTGCCAGCAGCTCACAAGAGACCCAGTACTTC.

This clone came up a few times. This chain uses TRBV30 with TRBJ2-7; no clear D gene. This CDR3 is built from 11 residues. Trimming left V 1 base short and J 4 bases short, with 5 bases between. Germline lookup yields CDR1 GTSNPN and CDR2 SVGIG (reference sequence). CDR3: CAWSGGYEQYF. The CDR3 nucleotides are TGTGCCTGGAGTGGCGGTTACGAGCAGTACTTC.

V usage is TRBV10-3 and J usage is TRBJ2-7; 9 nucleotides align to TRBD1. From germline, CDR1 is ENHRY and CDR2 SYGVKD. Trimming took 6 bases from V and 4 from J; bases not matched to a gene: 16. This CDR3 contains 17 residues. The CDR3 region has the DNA TGTGCCATCAGACCCGGGACAGGGACTCCTCCCTTATACGAGCAGTACTTC. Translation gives CAIRPGTGTPPLYEQYF.

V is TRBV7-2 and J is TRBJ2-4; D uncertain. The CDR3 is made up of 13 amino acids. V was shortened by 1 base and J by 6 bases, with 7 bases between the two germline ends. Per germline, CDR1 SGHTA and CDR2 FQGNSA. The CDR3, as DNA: TGTGCCAGCAGCTTAGATTCTATAAACATTCAGTACTTC. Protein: CASSLDSINIQYF. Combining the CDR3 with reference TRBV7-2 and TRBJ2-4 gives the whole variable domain GAGVSQSPSNKVTEKGKDVELRCDPISGHTALYWYRQSLGQGLEFLIYFQGNSAPDKSGLPSDRFSAERTGGSVSTLTIQRTQQEDSAVYLCASSLDSINIQYFGAGTRLSVL.

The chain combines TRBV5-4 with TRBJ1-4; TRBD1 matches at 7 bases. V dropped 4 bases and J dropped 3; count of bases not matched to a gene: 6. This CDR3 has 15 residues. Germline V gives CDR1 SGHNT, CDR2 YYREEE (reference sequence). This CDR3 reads CASSPRGAANEKLFF. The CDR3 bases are TGTGCCAGCAGCCCCAGGGGGGCAGCTAATGAAAAACTGTTTTTT.

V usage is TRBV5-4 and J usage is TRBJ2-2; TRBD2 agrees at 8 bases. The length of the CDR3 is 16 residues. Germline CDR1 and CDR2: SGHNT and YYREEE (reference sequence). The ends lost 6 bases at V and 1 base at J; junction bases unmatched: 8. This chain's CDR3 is CASTPGGGGNTGELFF. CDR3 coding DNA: TGTGCCAGCACCCCGGGGGGGGGCGGGAACACCGGGGAGCTGTTTTTT.

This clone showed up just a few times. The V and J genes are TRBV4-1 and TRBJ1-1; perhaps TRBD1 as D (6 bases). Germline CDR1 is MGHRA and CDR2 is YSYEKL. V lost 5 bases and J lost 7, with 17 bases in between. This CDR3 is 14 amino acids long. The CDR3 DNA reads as TGCGCCAGCAGCTTAGTACCGGGACATGGTGAAGCTTTCTTT. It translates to CASSLVPGHGEAFF.

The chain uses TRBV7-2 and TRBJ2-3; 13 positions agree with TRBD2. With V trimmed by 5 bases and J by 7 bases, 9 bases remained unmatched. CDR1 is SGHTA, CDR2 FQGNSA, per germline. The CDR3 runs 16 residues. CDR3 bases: TGTGCCAGCAGCATGACTAGCGGGGGGTCCCCTAATACGCAGTATTTT. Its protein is CASSMTSGGSPNTQYF.

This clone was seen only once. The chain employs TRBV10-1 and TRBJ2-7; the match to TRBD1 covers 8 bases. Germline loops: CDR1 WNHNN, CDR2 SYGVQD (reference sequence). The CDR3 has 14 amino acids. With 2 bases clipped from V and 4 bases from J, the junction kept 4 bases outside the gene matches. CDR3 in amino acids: CASSEGTGWYEQYF. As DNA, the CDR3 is TGCGCCAGCAGTGAGGGGACAGGATGGTACGAGCAGTACTTC.

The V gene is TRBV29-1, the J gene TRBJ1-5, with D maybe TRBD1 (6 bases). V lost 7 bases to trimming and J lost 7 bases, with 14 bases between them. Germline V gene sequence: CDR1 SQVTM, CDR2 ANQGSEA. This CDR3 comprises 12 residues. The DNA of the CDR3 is TGCAGCGCGAACAGGGAAGGGCAGCCCCAGCATTTT. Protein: CSANREGQPQHF.

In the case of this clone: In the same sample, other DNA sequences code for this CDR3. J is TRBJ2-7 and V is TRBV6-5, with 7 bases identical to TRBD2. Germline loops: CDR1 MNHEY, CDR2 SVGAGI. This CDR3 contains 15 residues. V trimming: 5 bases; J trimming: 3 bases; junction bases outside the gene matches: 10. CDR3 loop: CASSRTSGTLYEQYV. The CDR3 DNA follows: TGTGCCAGCAGTAGAACGAGCGGGACTCTCTACGAGCAGTACGTC.